A selection of T cell receptor beta chains follows, all from one sample in a study of shared clonotypes between healthy human individuals. Sequencing used immunoSEQ multiplex PCR; TCRdb keeps in-frame clones, though not all of them. Of approximately 2,000,000 clones listed, just over 90% are singletons. Specimen: naive CD8+ T cells from PBMCs. Receptors originate from a man aged 18 to 29 in good health. Some clones in this sample may be carry-over from other donors' samples. Each CDR3 is given with its conserved first and last residue. A D gene is named only where the DNA matches it firmly. Expanded clones are given a class, and other clones once, few, many or no size at all.

v_call	d_call	j_call	cdr3_length	clone_size	cdr3_nt	cdr3_aa
TRBV7-6	NA	TRBJ1-2	12	NA	TGTGCCAGCAGCAAAACGGGATATGGCTACACCTTC	CASSKTGYGYTF
TRBV7-1	NA	TRBJ2-1	15	NA	TGTGCCAGCAGCCCGTGGGTCGGACAGAACAATGAGCAGTTCTTC	CASSPWVGQNNEQFF
TRBV28	TRBD2	TRBJ2-1	15	NA	TGTGCCAGCAGTCAAGGACTAGCGGATTACAATGAGCAGTTCTTC	CASSQGLADYNEQFF
TRBV7-9	NA	TRBJ2-7	13	NA	TGTGCCAGCAGCTCGCCGGGACCGTACGAGCAGTACTTC	CASSSPGPYEQYF
TRBV7-3	NA	TRBJ2-7	12	NA	TGTGCCAGCAGCTTCCCTAGCTACGAGCAGTACTTC	CASSFPSYEQYF
TRBV6-6	TRBD2	TRBJ2-2	16	NA	TGTGCCAGCAGTTATACGCGGGAGGGCCCTAGCGGGGAGCTGTTTTTT	CASSYTREGPSGELFF
TRBV9	TRBD2	TRBJ2-1	15	NA	TGTGCCAGCAGCGTGAGGCTAGCGGATTACAATGAGCAGTTCTTC	CASSVRLADYNEQFF
TRBV7-9	TRBD1	TRBJ1-1	14	NA	TGTGCCAGCAGCTCGAGGGGGCGAGGCACTGAAGCTTTCTTT	CASSSRGRGTEAFF
TRBV27	NA	TRBJ2-1	15	NA	TGTGCCAGCGGGTATGCAGGGACAAACTACAATGAGCAGTTCTTC	CASGYAGTNYNEQFF
TRBV4-3	TRBD1	TRBJ2-1	17	once	TGCGCCAGCAGCCAAGCCCTAGACAGGGAGAAATACAATGAGCAGTTCTTC	CASSQALDREKYNEQFF
TRBV27	NA	TRBJ2-3	16	NA	TGTGCCAGCAGTCCAAGATGGGGGTTTGGGACAGATACGCAGTATTTT	CASSPRWGFGTDTQYF
TRBV6-6	TRBD2	TRBJ2-2	16	NA	TGTGCCAGCAGTTACTCGGACGGGAGGAGGGGCGGGGAGCTGTTTTTT	CASSYSDGRRGGELFF
TRBV28	NA	TRBJ1-1	18	NA	TGTGCCAGCAGTTTAGTATTTTACCGGGGGACGGGGAACACTGAAGCTTTCTTT	CASSLVFYRGTGNTEAFF
TRBV13	NA	TRBJ2-1	18	NA	TGTGCCAGCAGCTTAGGCCCCTCCTGGCGGGAAGGTCCGAATGAGCAGTTCTTC	CASSLGPSWREGPNEQFF
TRBV28	TRBD1	TRBJ2-1	18	NA	TGTGCCAGCAGTTACAAGCGTTCCCGGGACAGGGTGGGAGGTGAGCAGTTCTTC	CASSYKRSRDRVGGEQFF
TRBV6-1	NA	TRBJ2-5	14	NA	TGTGCCAGCAGTGAAGGAACCTACGGGGAGACCCAGTACTTC	CASSEGTYGETQYF
TRBV27	NA	TRBJ1-2	17	NA	TGTGCCAGCAGTACGTCTTTTGGGGGACACCCTAACTATGGCTACACCTTC	CASSTSFGGHPNYGYTF
TRBV9	NA	TRBJ1-1	15	once	TGTGCCAGCAGCGTAGATGGGGTTGTGAACACTGAAGCTTTCTTT	CASSVDGVVNTEAFF
TRBV7-8	NA	TRBJ2-1	19	NA	TGTGCCAGCAGCTTAGAACTGGCCGGGGGCGGGCCAGCCTACAATGAGCAGTTCTTC	CASSLELAGGGPAYNEQFF